Here is one T cell receptor beta chain with its context. These data originate in a study of control samples from healthy donors and cancer patients. V lost 2 bases, J lost 7 bases, and 12 bases lay in between. The CDR3 runs 14 residues. Germline CDR1 SGHRS, CDR2 YFSETQ. Sequencing used immunoSEQ multiplex PCR; TCRdb keeps in-frame clones, though not all of them. Of about 61,000 clones in the sample, nearly 90% were seen once. This TCR was recovered from a man in his sixties with colorectal cancer. Sequencing was performed on PBMCs. The chain combines TRBV5-1 with TRBJ2-2; D remains unclear. The CDR3 DNA reads TGCGCCAGCAGCTTTGGGGAATCAGGCGGGGAGCTGTTTTTT. It is translated as CASSFGESGGELFF. Based on the CDR3 plus reference TRBV5-1 and TRBJ2-2, the full variable domain is KAGVTQTPRYLIKTRGQQVTLSCSPISGHRSVSWYQQTPGQGLQFLFEYFSETQRNKGNFPGRFSGRQFSNSRSEMNVSTLELGDSALYLCASSFGESGGELFFGEGSRLTVL.